This T cell receptor (beta chain) was captured in a study of regulatory T cells in long-lasting Graves disease. This clonotype was seen ten or more times. The TCR beta library used iRepertoire HTBI primers with Arm-PCR amplification of CDR3. TCRdb independently ran MiXCR on the multiplex PCR reads; one entry per CDR3 protein. The data show about 520,000 distinct CDR3 sequences, around 13% seen once. Time point here: newly diagnosed GD, antithyroid drugs for less than 3 months. The TCR library was made from RNA extracted from PBMCs. These sequences were also reported in another study, on T cells in Graves' hyperthyroidism and ophthalmopathy. That source reports: Clinical symptoms, serum thyroxine, TRAb, thyroid ultrasound and orbital computed tomography informed diagnoses. It was a median approximately 6.9 months before onset that the model predicted ophthalmopathy.

The clonotype originates from a woman aged 25 to 45 with Graves disease. This sample comprised peripheral blood mononuclear cells (PBMCs), obtained at new diagnosis, from a patient treated with antithyroid drugs.

CDR3 in amino acids: CASSYSGTGVLREQFF. In DNA, the CDR3 is TGTGCCAGCAGTTACTCCGGGACAGGGGTATTACGGGAGCAGTTCTTC. The chain couples TRBV6-5 to TRBJ2-1; TRBD1 matches at 10 bases. J gave up 10 bases and V 0 bases, and 9 bases lay outside the gene matches. Germline V gene lookup returns CDR1 MNHEY and CDR2 SVGAGI. This CDR3 contains 16 residues.